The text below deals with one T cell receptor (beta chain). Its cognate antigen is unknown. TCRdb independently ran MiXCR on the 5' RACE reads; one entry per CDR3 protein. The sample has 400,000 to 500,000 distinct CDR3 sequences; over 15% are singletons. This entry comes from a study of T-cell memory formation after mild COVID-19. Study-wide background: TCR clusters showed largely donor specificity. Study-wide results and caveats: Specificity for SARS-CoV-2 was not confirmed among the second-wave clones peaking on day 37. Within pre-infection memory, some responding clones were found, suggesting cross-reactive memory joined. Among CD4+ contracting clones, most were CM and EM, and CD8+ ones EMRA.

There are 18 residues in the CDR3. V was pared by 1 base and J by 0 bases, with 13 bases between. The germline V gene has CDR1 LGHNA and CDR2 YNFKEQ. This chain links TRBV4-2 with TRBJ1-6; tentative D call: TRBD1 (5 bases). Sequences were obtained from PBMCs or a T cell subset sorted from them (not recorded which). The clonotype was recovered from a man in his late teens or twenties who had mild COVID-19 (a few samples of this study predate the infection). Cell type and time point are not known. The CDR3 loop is CASSQGSGEYSYNSPLHF. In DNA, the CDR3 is TGTGCCAGCAGCCAAGGGTCGGGGGAGTACTCCTATAATTCACCCCTCCACTTT.